Listed below are T cell receptor beta chains from one sample, sequenced in a study of T cell repertoires in cytomegalovirus infection. TCRdb recomputed calls from the reads with MiXCR, one row per CDR3 protein. Of approximately 910,000 distinct CDR3 sequences in the sample, roughly 30% were seen once. These receptors' antigens are unknown. The starting material was cultured CD8+ T cells from PBMCs, obtained from culture after CMV antigen stimulation. The receptor set was obtained from a human donor in good health (CMV status not recorded). Some clones in this sample may be carry-over from other donors' samples. The CDR3 runs from the conserved cysteine through the conserved F or W. A D gene is named only where the DNA matches it firmly. Part of the rows lack a size; the others show once, few, many or a class for expanded clones.

TRBD1	TRBV11-1	TRBJ2-7	NA	TGTGCCAGCGGACTTACAGGGGCCGGATACGAGCAGTACTTC	CASGLTGAGYEQYF
TRBD2	TRBV5-1	TRBJ2-3	NA	TGCGCCAGCAGCGACGGACTAGCTCGAGATACGCAGTATTTT	CASSDGLARDTQYF
TRBD2	TRBV24-1	TRBJ2-1	NA	TGTGCCACCAGTGATAACGGACTAGCGGGTAACAATGAGCAGTTCTTC	CATSDNGLAGNNEQFF
NA	TRBV5-1	TRBJ1-1	NA	TGCGCCAGCGGATCCGGGACCGAGAACACTGAAGCTTTCTTT	CASGSGTENTEAFF
TRBD2	TRBV7-9	TRBJ2-5	few	TGTGCCAGCAGCCCGGGTACAGCGGGGGGTTCAGAGACCCAGTACTTC	CASSPGTAGGSETQYF
NA	TRBV27	TRBJ2-5	few	TGTGCCAGCAAACGGGGGGCTAGTCGAGAGACCCAGTACTTC	CASKRGASRETQYF
NA	TRBV7-8	TRBJ2-1	NA	TGTGCCAGCAGCTTCCTCACTAGGCCCAGGGGTTTTAATGAGCAGTTCTTC	CASSFLTRPRGFNEQFF
NA	TRBV4-1	TRBJ2-2	few	TGCGCCAGCAGCCAAGATTTTTTGGATGGGGGCAACACCGGGGAGCTGTTTTTT	CASSQDFLDGGNTGELFF
NA	TRBV6-5	TRBJ2-5	many	TGTGCCAGCAGTTACTCTGGCGGACAAGAGACCCAGTACTTC	CASSYSGGQETQYF
TRBD2	TRBV29-1	TRBJ2-7	NA	TGCAGCGTTGAGGTGAGCGGGGCAGTTGACTACGAGCAGTACTTC	CSVEVSGAVDYEQYF
NA	TRBV7-6	TRBJ1-3	few	TGTGCCAGCAGCTTAGTACACCAGCGAAACACCATATATTTT	CASSLVHQRNTIYF
NA	TRBV7-8	TRBJ2-3	many	TGTGCCAGCAGCGCCCACCCCGGGCCGGATACGCAGTATTTT	CASSAHPGPDTQYF
TRBD1	TRBV10-3	TRBJ1-4	once	TGTGCCATCAGTGAGTCGCACCTTAGACAGGGGGATGAAAAACTGTTTTTT	CAISESHLRQGDEKLFF
NA	TRBV23-1	TRBJ1-5	NA	TGCGCCAGCAGTCAATCCGATTATGTTGACATTCTCGGCAGCAATCAGCCCCAGCATTTT	CASSQSDYVDILGSNQPQHF
TRBD2	TRBV7-9	TRBJ2-5	NA	TGTGCCAGCAGATCCGGACTAGCGGGGGCTCAAGAGACCCAGTACTTC	CASRSGLAGAQETQYF
NA	TRBV7-2	TRBJ1-4	many	TGTGCCAGCAGCCCCGGGGAGGGTACTAATGAAAAACTGTTTTTT	CASSPGEGTNEKLFF
NA	TRBV6-5	TRBJ1-1	NA	TGTGCCAGCAGTTACCGTTTCATGAAGAACACTGAAGCTTTCTTT	CASSYRFMKNTEAFF
TRBD1	TRBV25-1	TRBJ2-2	few	TGTGCCAGCAAGAAGACAGGGCCCGGGGAGCTGTTTTTT	CASKKTGPGELFF
TRBD1	TRBV27	TRBJ1-5	NA	TGTGCCAGCAGTACCCCGGGACAGGCAAATCAGCCCCAGCATTTT	CASSTPGQANQPQHF
NA	TRBV15	TRBJ2-1	NA	TGTGCCACCAGCAGAGATCGTGGACGGGGGTCGTCCTACAATGAGCAGTTCTTC	CATSRDRGRGSSYNEQFF
NA	TRBV12-3/TRBV12-4	TRBJ2-2	NA	TGTGCCTACAAGGGGGTCCCCGGGGAGCTGTTTTTT	CAYKGVPGELFF
TRBD1	TRBV11-3	TRBJ2-5	NA	TGTGCCAGCAGCCTTCGTGTGCAGGGGGTCCAAGAGACCCAGTACTTC	CASSLRVQGVQETQYF
NA	TRBV7-2	TRBJ1-2	NA	TGTGCCAGCAGCTCCTGGGGCAATAATGGCTACACCTTC	CASSSWGNNGYTF
NA	TRBV2	TRBJ2-1	few	TGTGCCACCAAAATAGGAGTTGAGCAGTTCTTC	CATKIGVEQFF
NA	TRBV6-5	TRBJ2-3	NA	TGTGCCAGCAGTGTCCTCGATACGCAGTATTTT	CASSVLDTQYF
NA	TRBV15	TRBJ1-1	NA	TGTGCCACCAGCAGAACGGGGAACACTGAAGCTTTCTTT	CATSRTGNTEAFF
NA	TRBV28	TRBJ1-2	NA	TGTGCCAGCAGTTTGGGAGACAGTATTCGCTACACCTTC	CASSLGDSIRYTF
NA	TRBV6-5	TRBJ1-2	few	TGTGCCAGCAGTTATTCCGGGACACTTGGCTACACCTTC	CASSYSGTLGYTF
NA	TRBV7-6	TRBJ2-2	once	TGTGCTAGCAGTAGGGAGAGCTACACCGGGGAGCTGTTTTTT	CASSRESYTGELFF
NA	TRBV19	TRBJ1-1	few	TGTGCCAGTAGTCCGGACGGGCCAGGCGTTGACACTGAAGCTTTCTTT	CASSPDGPGVDTEAFF
NA	TRBV7-6	TRBJ1-2	few	TGTGCCAGCAGCTTAGAAAGAGCGGATGGCTACACCTTC	CASSLERADGYTF
NA	TRBV7-9	TRBJ1-1	few	TGTGCCAGCAGCTTAGAACAGGACCGTGAAGCTTTCTTT	CASSLEQDREAFF
TRBD1	TRBV13	TRBJ1-1	NA	TGTGCCAGCAGCTTAGGTTGGGCAGGGGGTACTGAAGCTTTCTTT	CASSLGWAGGTEAFF
NA	TRBV7-6	TRBJ2-3	few	TGTGCCAGCAGCTCCGCAGGGTTGTCCCGCACAGATACGCAGTATTTT	CASSSAGLSRTDTQYF
TRBD1	TRBV6-8	TRBJ2-3	NA	TGTGCCAGCAGTTGGACAGGGGTAGGGGATACGCAGTATTTT	CASSWTGVGDTQYF
TRBD2	TRBV27	TRBJ2-1	NA	TGTGCCAGCAGTTGGCGGGGGGGCCCCAATGAGAAGTTCTTC	CASSWRGGPNEKFF
NA	TRBV7-2	TRBJ2-1	many	TGTGCCAGCATCGATGGACCTTACTCCTACAATGAGCAGTTCTTC	CASIDGPYSYNEQFF
TRBD2	TRBV7-6	TRBJ2-3	many	TGTGCCAGCAGCCGCCGTCCCCTAGCGGGGGGGGACACAGATACGCAGTATTTT	CASSRRPLAGGDTDTQYF
NA	TRBV19	TRBJ1-2	many	TGTGCCAGTAGTGAAGGACCGTACTATGGCTACACCTTC	CASSEGPYYGYTF